Below, 14 T cell receptor beta chains from the same sample are listed, as sequenced in a study of cytomegalovirus exposure and HLA in healthy donors. Assay used: immunoSEQ multiplex PCR; TCRdb lists only in-frame clones, some missing. The sample includes over 200,000 clones, around 90% of them seen just once. Input material: PBMCs. These receptors all stem from a woman aged 18-29 years in good health and CMV-seronegative.

The chain carries TRBV5-3 and TRBJ2-7, with 10 bases aligning to TRBD1. TRBV5-3 is treated as an ORF (open reading frame) with a function not yet certain. The CDR3 contains 17 residues. The J segment lost 2 bases and the V segment lost 3 bases, leaving 11 bases of the junction unmatched. CDR3 DNA: TGTGCCAGAAGCTCCATCCCCCAGGGACAGGGGACCTACGAGCAGTACTTC. Translated, it gives CARSSIPQGQGTYEQYF.

The V and J genes are TRBV5-1 and TRBJ2-1, with a tentative D call TRBD1 (5 bases). Germline lookup yields CDR1 SGHRS and CDR2 YFSETQ. This CDR3 is built from 14 residues. V lost 4 bases, J lost 10 bases, and 18 bases lay in between. CDR3 protein: CASSGAPSYREQFF. DNA of the CDR3: TGCGCCAGCAGCGGGGCCCCCTCCTACAGGGAGCAGTTCTTC.

The chain is built from TRBV6-5 and TRBJ2-7; 8 bases fit TRBD1. Germline trimming cut 10 bases from V and 2 bases from J; bases unmatched to any gene: 4. Germline CDR1 reads MNHEY; CDR2 reads SVGAGI. The CDR3 sequence is 12 residues long. This chain's CDR3 is CATRTGTYEQYF. In DNA form, the CDR3 reads TGTGCCACCCGGACAGGGACCTACGAGCAGTACTTC.

The gene calls are TRBV9 and TRBJ1-1; no clear D gene. From germline, CDR1 is SGDLS and CDR2 YYNGEE. V was pared by 0 bases and J by 1 base, with 13 bases between. This CDR3 has 16 amino acids. DNA for the CDR3: TGTGCCAGCAGCGTAGGGAGCGCGGGTGAGAACACTGAAGCTTTCTTT. This gives the protein CASSVGSAGENTEAFF.

The chain carries TRBV10-3 and TRBJ2-5; D may be TRBD1 (5 bases). The V end lost 10 bases, the J end lost 5 bases, and 14 bases lay between the germline ends. Germline V gene data show CDR1 as ENHRY and CDR2 as SYGVKD. This CDR3 comprises 12 residues. Here the CDR3 reads CASQGDGETQYF. The CDR3 DNA follows: TGTGCCAGCCAGGGTGACGGGGAGACCCAGTACTTC.

The chain couples TRBV7-9 to TRBJ1-6; D is unresolved. Deletions cut 1 base from V and 9 bases from J, with 13 bases between. CDR1 SEHNR and CDR2 FQNEAQ come from the germline V gene (reference sequence). This CDR3 has 15 residues. CDR3 coding DNA: TGTGCCAGCAGCTTAGATCCAGGCCAAATTTCACCCCTCCACTTT. This encodes CASSLDPGQISPLHF.

The gene calls are TRBV7-6 and TRBJ1-3, with D possibly TRBD1 on 5 matching bases. The V gene lost 1 base and the J gene lost 4 bases, with 11 bases spanning the gap. The CDR3 totals 15 residues. CDR1 and CDR2 (germline): SGHVS, FNYEAQ. The CDR3 spells CASSLGRTPGNTIYF. CDR3 nucleotides: TGTGCCAGCAGCTTAGGTCGGACACCGGGAAACACCATATATTTT.

A single count supports this clone. This chain links TRBV9 with TRBJ2-2; D is unresolved. The V end lost 3 bases, the J end lost 6 bases, and 9 bases lay between the germline ends. The CDR3 covers 13 residues. Germline loops: CDR1 SGDLS, CDR2 YYNGEE. In nucleotides, the CDR3 is TGTGCCAGCAGCGCTGTCTCCGCCGGGGAGCTGTTTTTT. Its translation is CASSAVSAGELFF.

The chain recombines TRBV5-1 with TRBJ2-7, with D tentatively TRBD1 (5 bases). There are 17 residues in the CDR3. Trimming shortened V by 2 bases and J by 3 bases, and 21 bases separated the two germline ends. Germline values: CDR1 SGHRS, CDR2 YFSETQ. The CDR3 DNA is TGCGCCAGCAGCTTAATGGCAACGACAGCCGATTTCTACGAGCAGTACTTC. Encoded protein: CASSLMATTADFYEQYF.

This clone turned up a few times. The rearrangement uses TRBV28 and TRBJ2-7, with 7 bases fitting TRBD1. V gave up 5 bases and J gave up 6 bases; unmatched junction bases: 4. The germline V gene has CDR1 MDHEN and CDR2 SYDVKM. This CDR3 is built from 12 residues. CDR3 sequence (DNA): TGTGCCAGCAGTCATCACAGGGGCGAGCAGTACGTC. Encoded protein: CASSHHRGEQYV.

The chain is built from TRBV11-2 and TRBJ2-1, with 13 bases matching TRBD2. This CDR3 has 15 residues. Germline CDR1 SGHAT, CDR2 FQNNGV. J gave up 6 bases and V 5 bases, and 4 bases lay outside the gene matches. The CDR3 DNA reads TGTGCCAGCAGCATACGGACTAGCGGGGGCAATGAGCAGTTCTTC. Translated: CASSIRTSGGNEQFF.

This rearrangement joins TRBV6-1 to TRBJ2-4; 7 bases align to TRBD1. CDR1 MNHNS and CDR2 SASEGT come from the germline V gene. Unmatched junction bases numbered 6, after V lost 5 bases and J lost 2 bases. This CDR3 has 15 amino acids. DNA of the CDR3: TGTGCCAGCAGTACTCCGACAGGGTCCAAAAACATTCAGTACTTC. As protein: CASSTPTGSKNIQYF.

A few counts support this clone. The chain recombines TRBV19 with TRBJ1-1; D uncertain. V shed 1 base and J shed 0 bases, with 3 bases lying between them. Germline lookup yields CDR1 LNHDA and CDR2 SQIVND (reference sequence). CDR3 size: 13 residues. The CDR3: CASSIALNTEAFF. The DNA of the CDR3 is TGTGCCAGTAGTATAGCGTTGAACACTGAAGCTTTCTTT.

The gene calls are TRBV10-2 and TRBJ2-5; 7 nucleotides agree with TRBD2. Germline V gene lookup returns CDR1 WSHSY and CDR2 SAAADI. The length of the CDR3 is 14 residues. J was trimmed by 2 bases and V by 7 bases; bases with no gene match: 7. The DNA for the CDR3 is TGCGCCAGCAATTTGGGGGGGGATCAAGAGACCCAGTACTTC. Its translation: CASNLGGDQETQYF.